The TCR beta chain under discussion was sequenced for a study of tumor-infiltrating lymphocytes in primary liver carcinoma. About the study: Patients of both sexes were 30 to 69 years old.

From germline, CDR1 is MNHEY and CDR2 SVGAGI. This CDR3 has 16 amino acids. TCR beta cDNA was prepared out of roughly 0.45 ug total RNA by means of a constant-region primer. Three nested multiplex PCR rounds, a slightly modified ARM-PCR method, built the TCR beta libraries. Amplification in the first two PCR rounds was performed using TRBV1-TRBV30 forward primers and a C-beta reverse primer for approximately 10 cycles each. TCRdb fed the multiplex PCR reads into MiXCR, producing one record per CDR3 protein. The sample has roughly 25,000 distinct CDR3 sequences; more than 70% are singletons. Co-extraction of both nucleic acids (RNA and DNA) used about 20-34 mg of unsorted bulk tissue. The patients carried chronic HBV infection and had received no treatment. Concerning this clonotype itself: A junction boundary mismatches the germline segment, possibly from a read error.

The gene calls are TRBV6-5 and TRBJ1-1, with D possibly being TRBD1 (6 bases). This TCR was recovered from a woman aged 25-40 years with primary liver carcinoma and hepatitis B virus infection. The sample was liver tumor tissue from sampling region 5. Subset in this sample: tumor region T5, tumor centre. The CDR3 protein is CASSYGGSGSGTEALF. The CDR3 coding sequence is TGTGCCAGCAGTTACGGGGGCAGCGGAAGTGGAACTGAAGCTTTATTC.